This TCR beta chain was identified in a study of identical twins. Regarding the study as a whole: Its conclusions, products of cross-sectional statistical analysis, did not come from following the same donors.

With no exceptions, donors were healthy Caucasians. The CDR3 sequence is 12 residues long. V was shortened by 6 bases and J by 3 bases, with 8 bases between the two germline ends. Germline lookup yields CDR1 MNHEY and CDR2 SMNVEV (reference sequence). TCRdb ran MiXCR on the 5' RACE reads and lists one entry per CDR3 protein. The sample lists about 220,000 distinct CDR3 sequences; about 7.5% were seen once. This clonotype was found many times. The antigen remains unidentified. The data were also submitted as part of a second study, on yellow fever vaccine responses in identical twins.

The clonotype was recovered from a woman aged 18 to 35 in good health. The chain uses TRBV27 and TRBJ1-2; D possibly corresponds to TRBD1 (6 bases). Sequenced: CD8+ T cells sorted from blood. The CDR3 region is CASRDSYYGYTF. The CDR3 DNA reads as TGTGCCAGCAGGGACAGCTACTATGGCTACACCTTC.